Reported below is one TCR beta chain. This sample stems from a study of blood T cell repertoires in COVID-19. In the source study's methods: Reference gene primer amplification gave estimated nucleated cell counts. This table comes from immunoSEQ multiplex PCR, and its TCRdb copy is limited to in-frame clones, with some not included. The D gene and trimming were derived from the DNA, and the V and J assignments and clone size from that table. The top ten hold about 25% of the sample, which has tens of thousands of clones, 60% to 85% seen once. There are 16 residues in the CDR3. The ends were cut back, 2 bases at V and 1 base at J, with 11 bases in the middle. CDR1 and CDR2 (germline): MDHEN, SYDVKM.

Material for sequencing was peripheral blood. This receptor was obtained from a human donor in a cohort sampled during active COVID-19. The chain is built from TRBV28 and TRBJ2-2; D perhaps matches TRBD1 (6 bases). The CDR3 region is CASSLVEGVNTGELFF. The CDR3 nucleotides are TGTGCCAGCAGTTTAGTTGAGGGGGTGAACACCGGGGAGCTGTTTTTT.